The sample holds a few counts of the clone carrying this T cell receptor (beta chain). Amplification of TCR beta CDR3 regions used RNA transcripts. Following a first-round RT-PCR that used HTBI primers, a second-round multiplex PCR was carried out. TCRdb reprocessed the multiplex PCR reads via MiXCR and lists one record per CDR3 protein. The sample has roughly 500,000 distinct CDR3 sequences, about an eighth seen once; the top ten hold 9.8%. The data were taken from a study of Graves' ophthalmopathy and Graves' hyperthyroidism. Patients were excluded if they had other autoimmune diseases or uncontrolled infections, and likewise if pregnancy or lactation applied. This receptor was taken from a woman younger than 45 with Graves' ophthalmopathy. Material for sequencing was blood.

The CDR3 DNA sequence: TGCAGCGTCCGGACAGGGGGATACGAGCAGTACTTC. Its protein is CSVRTGGYEQYF. The chain links TRBV29-1 to TRBJ2-7; 10 nucleotides match TRBD1. This CDR3 contains 12 residues. The germline CDR1 and CDR2 sequences are SQVTM and ANQGSEA. After removal of 6 bases from V and 4 bases from J, the junction contained 3 bases not matched to a gene.